The rows below give T cell receptor beta chains drawn from one sample of a study of blood T cells in healthy people across ages. TCRdb analysed the 5' RACE reads with MiXCR anew, one entry per CDR3 protein. Here the sample spans fewer than 800,000 distinct CDR3 sequences, more than 20% being singletons. These data also formed part of another study, on T cells of mothers and their children.

Sequencing input: blood. The source is a boy aged 5-17 years in good health. Both conserved end residues are part of each CDR3. Each record gives: CDR3 protein, CDR3 DNA, clone size, V gene, J gene, D gene. A D gene is named only where the DNA matches it firmly. Some rows have no size entry. The others give once, few or many, or a class for an expanded clone.

cdr3_aa: CASTGGITVSTDTQYF
cdr3_nt: TGTGCCAGCACCGGGGGGATCACAGTTAGCACAGATACGCAGTATTTC
clone_size: -
v_call: TRBV12-3/TRBV12-4
j_call: TRBJ2-3
d_call: TRBD2

cdr3_aa: CARAAGGYHEQYF
cdr3_nt: TGTGCCAGGGCGGCGGGGGGGTATCACGAGCAGTACTTC
clone_size: -
v_call: TRBV28
j_call: TRBJ2-7
d_call: TRBD2

cdr3_aa: CASSYSRSGANVLTF
cdr3_nt: TGTGCCAGCAGTTACTCTCGATCTGGGGCCAACGTCCTGACTTTC
clone_size: few
v_call: TRBV6-6
j_call: TRBJ2-6
d_call: -

cdr3_aa: CASSRGGKDEKLFF
cdr3_nt: TGTGCCAGCAGTAGAGGAGGGAAAGATGAAAAACTGTTTTTT
clone_size: few
v_call: TRBV6-5
j_call: TRBJ1-4
d_call: -

cdr3_aa: CASSVAGTSRNEQFF
cdr3_nt: TGTGCCAGCAGCGTAGCCGGGACTAGTCGAAATGAGCAGTTCTTC
clone_size: few
v_call: TRBV9
j_call: TRBJ2-1
d_call: TRBD2

cdr3_aa: CSALTSGRDQETQYF
cdr3_nt: TGCAGTGCTCTGACTAGCGGGAGGGACCAAGAGACCCAGTACTTC
clone_size: -
v_call: TRBV20-1
j_call: TRBJ2-5
d_call: TRBD2

cdr3_aa: CSASPQGNRELFF
cdr3_nt: TGCAGTGCTAGCCCCCAGGGAAACAGGGAGCTGTTTTTT
clone_size: -
v_call: TRBV20-1
j_call: TRBJ2-2
d_call: -

cdr3_aa: CSVNRDISTDTQYF
cdr3_nt: TGCAGCGTGAACAGAGATATTAGCACAGATACGCAGTATTTT
clone_size: -
v_call: TRBV29-1
j_call: TRBJ2-3
d_call: -

cdr3_aa: CSASRGQKGGETQYF
cdr3_nt: TGCAGTGCTAGTAGGGGCCAAAAGGGGGGAGAGACCCAGTACTTC
clone_size: few
v_call: TRBV20-1
j_call: TRBJ2-5
d_call: -

cdr3_aa: CASSSYGRSYNEQFF
cdr3_nt: TGTGCCAGCAGCAGTTACGGGAGGTCCTACAATGAGCAGTTCTTC
clone_size: -
v_call: TRBV12-3/TRBV12-4
j_call: TRBJ2-1
d_call: TRBD2

cdr3_aa: CSVEGDSIYEQYF
cdr3_nt: TGCAGCGTTGAAGGGGACAGCATCTACGAGCAGTACTTC
clone_size: -
v_call: TRBV29-1
j_call: TRBJ2-7
d_call: TRBD1

cdr3_aa: CASSWGDTNYEQYF
cdr3_nt: TGCGCCAGCAGCTGGGGGGACACTAACTACGAGCAGTACTTC
clone_size: -
v_call: TRBV5-1
j_call: TRBJ2-7
d_call: -

cdr3_aa: CASSQGDSWTSGFTDTQYF
cdr3_nt: TGTGCCAGCAGCCAAGGTGATTCCTGGACTAGCGGATTCACAGATACGCAGTATTTT
clone_size: -
v_call: TRBV14
j_call: TRBJ2-3
d_call: TRBD2

cdr3_aa: CASSLEPGFQETQYF
cdr3_nt: TGTGCCAGCAGCTTGGAACCAGGGTTCCAAGAGACCCAGTACTTC
clone_size: -
v_call: TRBV7-6
j_call: TRBJ2-5
d_call: -

cdr3_aa: CASSLGLAGAEEQYF
cdr3_nt: TGTGCCAGCAGCTTAGGACTAGCGGGAGCAGAGGAGCAGTACTTC
clone_size: few
v_call: TRBV7-1
j_call: TRBJ2-7
d_call: TRBD2

cdr3_aa: CASSQGLAGLLYQETQYF
cdr3_nt: TGTGCCAGCAGTCAAGGACTAGCGGGGTTATTGTACCAAGAGACCCAGTACTTC
clone_size: -
v_call: TRBV7-2
j_call: TRBJ2-5
d_call: TRBD2

cdr3_aa: CASQGAGVTWTDTQYF
cdr3_nt: TGTGCCAGTCAGGGGGCGGGAGTGACGTGGACAGATACGCAGTATTTT
clone_size: few
v_call: TRBV12-3/TRBV12-4
j_call: TRBJ2-3
d_call: -

cdr3_aa: CAIRYSGTLTDTQYF
cdr3_nt: TGTGCCATCAGGTACTCCGGGACTCTCACAGATACGCAGTATTTT
clone_size: -
v_call: TRBV10-3
j_call: TRBJ2-3
d_call: -

cdr3_aa: CSAPPSGTNIQCF
cdr3_nt: TGCAGTGCCCCACCCAGCGGAACAAACATTCAGTGCTTC
clone_size: -
v_call: TRBV20-1
j_call: TRBJ2-4
d_call: -

cdr3_aa: CSADLGPEMNTEAFF
cdr3_nt: TGCAGTGCTGACCTGGGGCCCGAGATGAACACTGAAGCTTTCTTT
clone_size: few
v_call: TRBV20-1
j_call: TRBJ1-1
d_call: -

cdr3_aa: CASSLEQRNEQFF
cdr3_nt: TGTGCCAGCAGTTTAGAACAGAGGAATGAGCAGTTCTTC
clone_size: few
v_call: TRBV12-3/TRBV12-4
j_call: TRBJ2-1
d_call: -

cdr3_aa: CASSLGVSREGTQYF
cdr3_nt: TGTGCCAGCAGCTTGGGGGTAAGCAGAGAAGGGACCCAGTACTTC
clone_size: few
v_call: TRBV28
j_call: TRBJ2-5
d_call: -

cdr3_aa: CASSVAGGPTEQYF
cdr3_nt: TGTGCCAGCAGCGTAGCAGGGGGACCCACCGAGCAGTACTTC
clone_size: -
v_call: TRBV9
j_call: TRBJ2-7
d_call: TRBD1